This is a list of T cell receptor beta chains from one sample in a study of shared T cell receptors in the human thymus. Assay used: immunoSEQ multiplex PCR; TCRdb lists only in-frame clones, some missing. The sample has approximately 490,000 clones; 78% are singletons. The sample was also reused in another study, on human thymus T cells.

The sequenced sample consisted of thymocytes. Source of these receptors: a boy in the first two years of life with a congenital heart defect. CDR3s include the opening cysteine and the closing phenylalanine or tryptophan. The D gene is left open where the match is weak. Size is omitted from some rows. Given values are once, few, many or a class for expanded clones.

D gene: .
J gene: TRBJ2-7
V gene: TRBV27
clone size: .
CDR3 protein: CASSFTTPYEQYF
CDR3 DNA: TGTGCCAGCAGTTTCACTACGCCCTACGAGCAGTACTTC

D gene: .
J gene: TRBJ2-2
V gene: TRBV2
clone size: .
CDR3 protein: CASSGDVGPGELFF
CDR3 DNA: TGTGCCAGCAGTGGTGATGTGGGGCCCGGGGAGCTGTTTTTT

D gene: .
J gene: TRBJ2-7
V gene: TRBV10-2
clone size: .
CDR3 protein: CASSPGQPYEQYF
CDR3 DNA: TGCGCCAGCAGTCCGGGACAACCCTACGAGCAGTACTTC

D gene: .
J gene: TRBJ1-2
V gene: TRBV27
clone size: .
CDR3 protein: CASSPRSGYGYTF
CDR3 DNA: TGTGCCAGCAGTCCTCGTTCAGGGTATGGCTACACCTTC

D gene: .
J gene: TRBJ1-2
V gene: TRBV28
clone size: .
CDR3 protein: CASSPKPGLANYGYTF
CDR3 DNA: TGTGCCAGCAGCCCCAAGCCGGGACTAGCTAACTATGGCTACACCTTC

D gene: .
J gene: TRBJ1-1
V gene: TRBV28
clone size: .
CDR3 protein: CASSLLAQRDTEAFF
CDR3 DNA: TGTGCCAGCAGTTTATTGGCACAGAGGGACACTGAAGCTTTCTTT

D gene: TRBD1
J gene: TRBJ1-2
V gene: TRBV29-1
clone size: .
CDR3 protein: CSDRGNYGYTF
CDR3 DNA: TGCAGTGACAGGGGTAACTATGGCTACACCTTC

D gene: TRBD1
J gene: TRBJ1-2
V gene: TRBV7-2
clone size: .
CDR3 protein: CASSLGLRGRVYGYTF
CDR3 DNA: TGTGCCAGCAGCTTAGGTCTCAGGGGGCGAGTCTATGGCTACACCTTC

D gene: TRBD1
J gene: TRBJ2-7
V gene: TRBV6-5
clone size: .
CDR3 protein: CASSYSTGGGPAEQYF
CDR3 DNA: TGTGCCAGCAGTTACTCGACAGGGGGCGGACCGGCCGAGCAGTACTTC

D gene: TRBD2
J gene: TRBJ2-7
V gene: TRBV7-8
clone size: .
CDR3 protein: CASSSRQGTSVISYEQYF
CDR3 DNA: TGTGCCAGCAGCAGCCGACAGGGGACTAGCGTAATCTCCTACGAGCAGTACTTC

D gene: .
J gene: TRBJ2-3
V gene: TRBV4-2
clone size: .
CDR3 protein: CASSQICGNTQYF
CDR3 DNA: TGTGCCAGCAGCCAGATCTGCGGCAATACGCAGTATTTT

D gene: TRBD1
J gene: TRBJ2-7
V gene: TRBV15
clone size: few
CDR3 protein: CATSGNRGPSGQYF
CDR3 DNA: TGTGCCACCAGCGGAAACAGGGGCCCCTCGGGGCAGTACTTC

D gene: TRBD2
J gene: TRBJ2-4
V gene: TRBV30
clone size: .
CDR3 protein: CAWSVRRPGAGDVIQYF
CDR3 DNA: TGTGCCTGGAGTGTAAGGCGCCCAGGAGCGGGAGATGTCATTCAGTACTTC

D gene: .
J gene: TRBJ2-2
V gene: TRBV5-1
clone size: .
CDR3 protein: CASSAMTGNTGELFF
CDR3 DNA: TGCGCCAGCAGCGCAATGACAGGGAACACCGGGGAGCTGTTTTTT

D gene: .
J gene: TRBJ1-6
V gene: TRBV4-2
clone size: .
CDR3 protein: CASSRNIGHPYTLAYNSPLHF
CDR3 DNA: TGTGCCAGCAGCCGGAACATAGGACACCCTTATACCCTCGCCTATAATTCACCCCTCCACTTT

D gene: TRBD1
J gene: TRBJ1-1
V gene: TRBV28
clone size: .
CDR3 protein: CASTNLDRGREAFF
CDR3 DNA: TGTGCCAGCACCAATTTAGACAGGGGGCGCGAAGCTTTCTTT

D gene: TRBD1
J gene: TRBJ2-1
V gene: TRBV4-3
clone size: once
CDR3 protein: CASSEGQGDEQFF
CDR3 DNA: TGCGCCAGCAGCGAGGGACAGGGCGATGAGCAGTTCTTC

D gene: TRBD1
J gene: TRBJ2-7
V gene: TRBV27
clone size: .
CDR3 protein: CASTSRPGQPYEQYF
CDR3 DNA: TGTGCCAGCACCTCACGGCCGGGACAGCCCTACGAGCAGTACTTC

D gene: .
J gene: TRBJ2-1
V gene: TRBV5-1
clone size: .
CDR3 protein: CASSLGHRDNEQFF
CDR3 DNA: TGCGCCAGCAGCTTGGGTCACAGAGACAATGAGCAGTTCTTC

D gene: .
J gene: TRBJ2-7
V gene: TRBV30
clone size: .
CDR3 protein: CAWSVLPNYEQYF
CDR3 DNA: TGTGCCTGGAGTGTACTGCCGAACTACGAGCAGTACTTC

D gene: .
J gene: TRBJ1-5
V gene: TRBV7-8
clone size: few
CDR3 protein: CASSLVRGEGQPQHF
CDR3 DNA: TGTGCCAGCAGCTTAGTGCGGGGAGAAGGTCAGCCCCAGCATTTT

D gene: .
J gene: TRBJ2-2
V gene: TRBV9
clone size: once
CDR3 protein: CASSGYPAGELFF
CDR3 DNA: TGTGCCAGCAGCGGGTACCCAGCCGGGGAGCTGTTTTTT

D gene: TRBD1
J gene: TRBJ1-1
V gene: TRBV25-1
clone size: few
CDR3 protein: CASSLKGQLNTEAFF
CDR3 DNA: TGTGCCAGCAGTCTAAAGGGACAGTTGAACACTGAAGCTTTCTTT

D gene: .
J gene: TRBJ2-3
V gene: TRBV30
clone size: .
CDR3 protein: CALPASCPQYF
CDR3 DNA: TGTGCCCTCCCTGCGTCCTGTCCGCAGTATTTT

D gene: .
J gene: TRBJ2-7
V gene: TRBV27
clone size: .
CDR3 protein: CASSPQLVAEQYF
CDR3 DNA: TGTGCCAGCAGTCCCCAACTAGTGGCCGAGCAGTACTTC

D gene: TRBD2
J gene: TRBJ2-1
V gene: TRBV9
clone size: .
CDR3 protein: CASSSTPGLGREDEQFF
CDR3 DNA: TGTGCCAGCAGCTCAACCCCAGGACTAGGGCGGGAGGATGAGCAGTTCTTC

D gene: TRBD1
J gene: TRBJ2-6
V gene: TRBV6-5
clone size: .
CDR3 protein: CATFRGRGANVLTF
CDR3 DNA: TGTGCCACCTTCAGGGGGCGTGGGGCCAACGTCCTGACTTTC

D gene: .
J gene: TRBJ2-7
V gene: TRBV6-6
clone size: .
CDR3 protein: CASRPPGRAEQYF
CDR3 DNA: TGTGCCAGCAGGCCGCCCGGGAGAGCAGAGCAGTACTTC

D gene: .
J gene: TRBJ2-3
V gene: TRBV13
clone size: .
CDR3 protein: CASSARVGTDTQYF
CDR3 DNA: TGTGCCAGCAGCGCCAGGGTGGGAACAGATACGCAGTATTTT